Listed below are T cell receptor beta chains from one sample, sequenced in a study of T cell responses to AZD1222 COVID-19 vaccine. Method: immunoSEQ multiplex PCR; TCRdb's copy keeps in-frame clones and lacks some. Among approximately 99,000 clones listed, roughly 86% were seen once. The specimen comprised peripheral blood, sampled on day 0 of AZD1222 vaccination. These receptors were obtained from an adult in good health. Each CDR3 is given with its conserved first and last residue. The D gene is left open where the match is weak. Only part of the rows carry a size: once, few, many, or a class if the clone is expanded.

j_gene: TRBJ1-2
v_gene: TRBV30
d_gene: -
abundance: -
CDR3aa: CAWSPQNYGYTF
CDR3nt: TGTGCCTGGAGTCCGCAGAACTATGGCTACACCTTC

j_gene: TRBJ1-3
v_gene: TRBV28
d_gene: -
abundance: -
CDR3aa: CASSPPSGNTIYF
CDR3nt: TGTGCCAGCAGTCCCCCATCAGGAAACACCATATATTTT

j_gene: TRBJ1-2
v_gene: TRBV7-9
d_gene: -
abundance: once
CDR3aa: CASSFSGTNYGYTF
CDR3nt: TGTGCCAGCAGCTTCTCCGGTACTAACTATGGCTACACCTTC

j_gene: TRBJ1-1
v_gene: TRBV5-1
d_gene: TRBD1
abundance: -
CDR3aa: CASSQQGAMTEAFF
CDR3nt: TGCGCCAGCAGCCAACAGGGGGCGATGACTGAAGCTTTCTTT

j_gene: TRBJ2-5
v_gene: TRBV5-1
d_gene: -
abundance: -
CDR3aa: CASREDPTSPGAQYF
CDR3nt: TGCGCCAGCCGAGAAGACCCTACTAGCCCAGGGGCCCAGTACTTC

j_gene: TRBJ2-7
v_gene: TRBV6-2/TRBV6-3
d_gene: TRBD1
abundance: -
CDR3aa: CASSSLFRDRGRKSYEQYF
CDR3nt: TGTGCCAGCAGTTCGCTATTCCGGGACAGGGGGCGTAAGTCCTACGAGCAGTACTTC

j_gene: TRBJ2-7
v_gene: TRBV13
d_gene: -
abundance: -
CDR3aa: CASSLWRGRSRSYEQYF
CDR3nt: TGTGCCAGCAGCTTATGGCGGGGGCGATCCCGATCCTACGAGCAGTACTTC

j_gene: TRBJ1-3
v_gene: TRBV13
d_gene: -
abundance: -
CDR3aa: CASSQGQRLGNTIYF
CDR3nt: TGTGCCAGCAGCCAAGGACAGCGACTTGGAAACACCATATATTTT

j_gene: TRBJ1-2
v_gene: TRBV7-2
d_gene: TRBD1
abundance: -
CDR3aa: CASSLRTGGERGYTF
CDR3nt: TGTGCCAGCAGCCTTCGGACAGGCGGAGAGCGGGGCTACACCTTC

j_gene: TRBJ1-5
v_gene: TRBV6-5
d_gene: TRBD1
abundance: -
CDR3aa: CASSSLGQVDQPQHF
CDR3nt: TGTGCCAGCAGTTCCTTAGGACAGGTCGATCAGCCCCAGCATTTT

j_gene: TRBJ2-7
v_gene: TRBV5-4
d_gene: -
abundance: -
CDR3aa: CASSLGISVGGANEQYF
CDR3nt: TGTGCCAGCAGCTTGGGGATTTCAGTAGGAGGGGCCAACGAGCAGTACTTC

j_gene: TRBJ1-6
v_gene: TRBV5-1
d_gene: TRBD1
abundance: -
CDR3aa: CASGLGTESTPLHF
CDR3nt: TGCGCCAGCGGCCTGGGGACAGAAAGTACACCCCTCCACTTT

j_gene: TRBJ2-5
v_gene: TRBV29-1
d_gene: -
abundance: few
CDR3aa: CSVESDSRETQYF
CDR3nt: TGCAGCGTTGAATCGGACAGCCGGGAGACCCAGTACTTC

j_gene: TRBJ2-7
v_gene: TRBV18
d_gene: -
abundance: -
CDR3aa: CASWADGSYEQYF
CDR3nt: TGTGCCAGCTGGGCTGACGGATCCTACGAGCAGTACTTC

j_gene: TRBJ1-3
v_gene: TRBV27
d_gene: -
abundance: -
CDR3aa: CASSLFVGRIGNTIYF
CDR3nt: TGTGCCAGCAGTTTATTTGTGGGGAGAATCGGAAACACCATATATTTT

j_gene: TRBJ1-4
v_gene: TRBV5-1
d_gene: -
abundance: -
CDR3aa: CASSETGTPKEKLFF
CDR3nt: TGCGCCAGCAGCGAAACCGGGACGCCCAAGGAAAAACTGTTTTTT

j_gene: TRBJ1-3
v_gene: TRBV5-1
d_gene: -
abundance: -
CDR3aa: CASSSDSGNTIYF
CDR3nt: TGCGCCAGCAGCTCCGACTCTGGAAACACCATATATTTT

j_gene: TRBJ1-4
v_gene: TRBV6-6
d_gene: -
abundance: once
CDR3aa: CASSYSSADNEKLFF
CDR3nt: TGTGCCAGCAGTTATTCTTCGGCGGACAATGAAAAACTGTTTTTT

j_gene: TRBJ1-4
v_gene: TRBV5-1
d_gene: TRBD1
abundance: -
CDR3aa: CASRQGWRNEKLFF
CDR3nt: TGCGCCAGTCGACAGGGTTGGCGAAATGAAAAACTGTTTTTT

j_gene: TRBJ1-4
v_gene: TRBV9
d_gene: -
abundance: -
CDR3aa: CASSVGRGSSNEKLFF
CDR3nt: TGTGCCAGCAGCGTCGGCAGGGGCTCTTCTAATGAAAAACTGTTTTTT

j_gene: TRBJ2-7
v_gene: TRBV4-3
d_gene: -
abundance: once
CDR3aa: CASSQDRVSGYEQYF
CDR3nt: TGCGCCAGCAGCCAAGATAGAGTGAGCGGCTACGAGCAGTACTTC

j_gene: TRBJ2-7
v_gene: TRBV10-3
d_gene: -
abundance: -
CDR3aa: CATALYRADYEQYF
CDR3nt: TGTGCCACAGCGCTCTACAGGGCTGACTACGAGCAGTACTTC

j_gene: TRBJ2-2
v_gene: TRBV28
d_gene: -
abundance: -
CDR3aa: CASMGQGSAGELFF
CDR3nt: TGTGCCAGCATGGGTCAGGGTTCGGCCGGGGAGCTGTTTTTT

j_gene: TRBJ1-4
v_gene: TRBV3-1/TRBV3-2
d_gene: TRBD1
abundance: -
CDR3aa: CASSQDTGANEKLFF
CDR3nt: TGTGCCAGCAGCCAAGATACAGGGGCTAATGAAAAACTGTTTTTT

j_gene: TRBJ1-2
v_gene: TRBV5-4
d_gene: -
abundance: once
CDR3aa: CASIPTGVYGYTF
CDR3nt: TGTGCCAGCATCCCAACCGGGGTCTATGGCTACACCTTC

j_gene: TRBJ1-5
v_gene: TRBV5-5
d_gene: TRBD1
abundance: -
CDR3aa: CASSLGQGRVPPQHF
CDR3nt: TGTGCCAGCAGCCTCGGACAGGGCCGCGTCCCGCCCCAGCATTTT

j_gene: TRBJ2-7
v_gene: TRBV12-3/TRBV12-4
d_gene: -
abundance: -
CDR3aa: CASSSNYEQYF
CDR3nt: TGTGCCAGCAGTTCCAACTACGAGCAGTACTTC

j_gene: TRBJ1-2
v_gene: TRBV11-2
d_gene: TRBD1
abundance: once
CDR3aa: CASSFDRGSNYGYTF
CDR3nt: TGTGCCAGCAGCTTTGACAGGGGCTCTAACTATGGCTACACCTTC

j_gene: TRBJ1-1
v_gene: TRBV10-1
d_gene: -
abundance: -
CDR3aa: CASSVLGAGAFTEAFF
CDR3nt: TGCGCCAGCAGTGTACTCGGAGCAGGGGCTTTCACTGAAGCTTTCTTT

j_gene: TRBJ1-2
v_gene: TRBV5-1
d_gene: TRBD1
abundance: -
CDR3aa: CASGRDREPHGYTF
CDR3nt: TGCGCCAGCGGACGGGACAGGGAGCCTCATGGCTACACCTTC

j_gene: TRBJ1-2
v_gene: TRBV19
d_gene: TRBD1
abundance: -
CDR3aa: CASRGLGQGPGYTF
CDR3nt: TGTGCCAGTAGGGGGCTAGGACAGGGGCCTGGCTACACCTTC

j_gene: TRBJ1-1
v_gene: TRBV6-5
d_gene: -
abundance: -
CDR3aa: CASSNRNTEAFF
CDR3nt: TGTGCCAGCAGTAACAGGAACACTGAAGCTTTCTTT

j_gene: TRBJ1-4
v_gene: TRBV15
d_gene: -
abundance: -
CDR3aa: CATSRDGEGEKLFF
CDR3nt: TGTGCCACCAGCAGAGATGGGGAGGGGGAAAAACTGTTTTTT

j_gene: TRBJ2-3
v_gene: TRBV5-5
d_gene: -
abundance: -
CDR3aa: CASSPGTMGRTEDTQYF
CDR3nt: TGTGCCAGCAGCCCGGGGACCATGGGCAGGACTGAAGATACGCAGTATTTT

j_gene: TRBJ2-3
v_gene: TRBV19
d_gene: TRBD2
abundance: -
CDR3aa: CASSIGGLAGGTDTQYF
CDR3nt: TGTGCCAGTAGTATAGGAGGACTAGCGGGGGGAACAGATACGCAGTATTTT

j_gene: TRBJ2-3
v_gene: TRBV3-1/TRBV3-2
d_gene: TRBD2
abundance: -
CDR3aa: CASSQRKRGVTDTQYF
CDR3nt: TGTGCCAGCAGCCAAAGGAAGCGGGGGGTCACAGATACGCAGTATTTT

j_gene: TRBJ2-1
v_gene: TRBV5-4
d_gene: TRBD1
abundance: few
CDR3aa: CASSLYGTGAYNEQFF
CDR3nt: TGTGCCAGCAGCTTGTACGGGACAGGGGCCTACAATGAGCAGTTCTTC

j_gene: TRBJ1-5
v_gene: TRBV28
d_gene: TRBD1
abundance: -
CDR3aa: CASSPDRDRGNQPQHF
CDR3nt: TGTGCCAGCAGCCCAGACCGGGACAGAGGCAATCAGCCCCAGCATTTT

j_gene: TRBJ1-4
v_gene: TRBV20-1
d_gene: -
abundance: -
CDR3aa: CSAGDQKLFF
CDR3nt: TGCAGTGCAGGGGATCAAAAACTGTTTTTT

j_gene: TRBJ1-5
v_gene: TRBV30
d_gene: -
abundance: -
CDR3aa: CAWSEYSNQPQHF
CDR3nt: TGTGCCTGGAGTGAGTATAGCAATCAGCCCCAGCATTTT

j_gene: TRBJ1-5
v_gene: TRBV11-2
d_gene: -
abundance: once
CDR3aa: CASSLQGRSNQPQHF
CDR3nt: TGTGCCAGCAGCTTACAGGGAAGGAGCAATCAGCCCCAGCATTTT

j_gene: TRBJ2-2
v_gene: TRBV18
d_gene: -
abundance: -
CDR3aa: CASTDPGSSTGELFF
CDR3nt: TGTGCCAGCACCGACCCGGGGTCGAGCACCGGGGAGCTGTTTTTT

j_gene: TRBJ2-5
v_gene: TRBV11-1
d_gene: -
abundance: -
CDR3aa: CASSLALAEETQYF
CDR3nt: TGTGCCAGCAGCTTAGCCTTGGCGGAAGAGACCCAGTACTTC

j_gene: TRBJ2-1
v_gene: TRBV19
d_gene: -
abundance: -
CDR3aa: CASSRDIRGVNEQFF
CDR3nt: TGTGCCAGTAGTAGGGACATACGAGGGGTCAATGAGCAGTTCTTC

j_gene: TRBJ2-5
v_gene: TRBV7-2
d_gene: TRBD2
abundance: once
CDR3aa: CASSPGGSRETQYF
CDR3nt: TGTGCCAGCAGCCCCGGGGGGAGCAGGGAGACCCAGTACTTC

j_gene: TRBJ2-7
v_gene: TRBV28
d_gene: -
abundance: -
CDR3aa: CASRNAQGYEQYF
CDR3nt: TGTGCCAGCAGGAACGCACAGGGCTACGAGCAGTACTTC

j_gene: TRBJ1-1
v_gene: TRBV7-3
d_gene: -
abundance: many
CDR3aa: CASSSSDKNTEAFF
CDR3nt: TGTGCCAGCAGCTCCTCCGACAAGAACACTGAAGCTTTCTTT